A single sample is the source of the 25 T cell receptor beta chains below, sequenced in a study of cytomegalovirus exposure and HLA in healthy donors. The PCR employed 60 Vbeta primers together with 13 Jbeta primers. Using immunoSEQ multiplex PCR, the repertoire was profiled, and TCRdb retains in-frame clones only, with some absent. Of 150,000 to 200,000 clones listed, over 60% are singletons. What was sequenced was PBMCs. The receptors were sampled from a man between 18 and 29 years old in good health and CMV-seronegative.

J is TRBJ2-5 and V is TRBV5-6, with 12 bases identical to TRBD1. The V gene's germline CDR1 is SGHDT and CDR2 YYEEEE. V shed 0 bases and J 5 bases; nucleotides not matched to a gene: 2. The CDR3 has 15 amino acids. CDR3 loop: CASSLGDRGRETQYF. DNA of the CDR3: TGTGCCAGCAGCTTGGGGGACAGGGGGCGGGAGACCCAGTACTTC.

The rearrangement links TRBV6-1 to TRBJ1-2, with 7 bases that match TRBD1. This CDR3 has 15 amino acids. With V trimmed by 5 bases and J by 3 bases, 9 bases remained unmatched. The V gene's germline CDR1 is MNHNS and CDR2 SASEGT. CDR3: CASSMDTTGDYGYTF. The CDR3 DNA reads as TGTGCCAGCAGTATGGATACTACAGGGGACTATGGCTACACCTTC.

In its sample, this clone was seen once. This chain links TRBV5-4 with TRBJ2-7, with D possibly TRBD2 on 6 matching bases. The CDR3 has 16 residues. The germline V gene encodes CDR1 SGHNT and CDR2 YYREEE (reference sequence). Trimming shortened V by 3 bases and J by 5 bases, and 21 bases separated the two germline ends. Here the CDR3 DNA reads TGTGCCAGCAGCTGGGGGGATAGGGCAGGGCGACACGAGCAGTACTTC. The encoded protein is CASSWGDRAGRHEQYF.

The J gene is TRBJ1-2, the V gene TRBV7-3; possibly TRBD1 for D (5 bases). Germline CDR1 and CDR2: SGHTA and FQGTGA. The CDR3 extends over 14 amino acids. Deletions cut 4 bases from V and 8 bases from J, with 17 bases between. This CDR3 is CASSSRPRGEGYTF. The CDR3 region has the DNA TGTGCCAGCAGCTCCCGGCCCCGGGGGGAAGGCTACACCTTC.

V gene TRBV10-3 combines with J gene TRBJ2-1; TRBD2 agrees at 7 bases. V dropped 0 bases and J dropped 8; count of bases not matched to a gene: 10. CDR3 size: 16 residues. The germline gives CDR1 ENHRY, CDR2 SYGVKD. CDR3 bases: TGTGCCATCAGTGAGTCGGTCGCGGGAGCTCGTTATGAGCAGTTCTTC. It codes for CAISESVAGARYEQFF.

The chain joins TRBV5-4 to TRBJ2-2; the match to TRBD1 covers 9 bases. This CDR3 contains 15 residues. The V gene's germline CDR1 is SGHNT and CDR2 YYREEE (reference sequence). The ends lost 2 bases at V and 6 bases at J; junction bases unmatched: 5. CDR3 sequence reads: CASSFRDRVAGELFF. CDR3 nucleotide sequence: TGTGCCAGCAGCTTCCGGGACAGGGTGGCCGGGGAGCTGTTTTTT.

The chain has TRBV5-1 and TRBJ2-5, with TRBD1 identical over 8 bases. The germline V gene encodes CDR1 SGHRS and CDR2 YFSETQ. V dropped 3 bases and J dropped 4; count of bases not matched to a gene: 11. This CDR3 comprises 16 residues. The CDR3 DNA follows: TGCGCCAGCAGCTCCGGAGGGCCCGGACAGGGAGAGACCCAGTACTTC. Protein: CASSSGGPGQGETQYF.

This clone came up once. Here the CDR3 omits its conserved ending phenylalanine or tryptophan, so a read error is the likely source. The DNA is omitted, as the CDR3 cannot be located on it reliably, and the CDR3 follows TCRdb's listing. This sequence joins TRBV2 and TRBJ1-2; the table's D gene call, TRBD1, was not cross checked with the DNA. The CDR3 is 13 residues long, counting both termini. Germline values: CDR1 SNHLY, CDR2 FYNNEI. The CDR3 loop reads CASSPGTGGTQGL.

The chain is built from TRBV5-1 and TRBJ2-3, with D possibly TRBD2 on 6 matching bases. From germline, CDR1 is SGHRS and CDR2 YFSETQ. CDR3 length: 13 amino acids. V was cut by 2 bases and J by 5 bases, with 9 bases left in between. This chain's CDR3 is CASSLGLQDTQYF. For the CDR3, the DNA is TGCGCCAGCAGCTTAGGACTACAAGATACGCAGTATTTT.

The V call is TRBV28, the J call TRBJ2-7; 11 bases line up with TRBD2. The CDR3 contains 13 residues. Looked up from germline, CDR1 is MDHEN and CDR2 is SYDVKM. V was pared by 11 bases and J by 3 bases, with 6 bases of the junction left unmatched. CDR3: CALGGLADYEQYF. The CDR3 region has the DNA TGTGCCCTCGGGGGACTAGCGGACTACGAGCAGTACTTC.

The gene calls are TRBV5-4 and TRBJ2-1; D gene unclear. Germline V gene sequence: CDR1 SGHNT, CDR2 YYREEE (reference sequence). V gave up 3 bases and J gave up 8 bases, with 12 bases separating them. This CDR3 spans 13 amino acids. The CDR3 region is CASSSGGSDEQFF. For the CDR3, the DNA is TGTGCCAGCAGCTCCGGTGGAAGCGATGAGCAGTTCTTC.

The chain employs TRBV14 and TRBJ1-3; no clear D. The CDR3 consists of 18 residues. Germline CDR1 is SGHDN and CDR2 is FVKESK. The V end was cut by 4 bases, the J end by 3 bases, with 22 bases between. As DNA, the CDR3 is TGTGCCAGCAGCCCTCCTACCTATCCGACTAGATTTGGAAACACCATATATTTT. Residues: CASSPPTYPTRFGNTIYF.

The rearrangement links TRBV15 to TRBJ1-1, with D uncertain. The CDR3 contains 14 residues. V dropped 4 bases and J dropped 0 bases, with 9 bases sitting between them. CDR1 and CDR2 from the germline V gene are LNHNV and YYDKDF (reference sequence). The CDR3 nucleotides read TGTGCCACCAGCAAACTGGGCCTGAACACTGAAGCTTTCTTT. Translation: CATSKLGLNTEAFF.

J is TRBJ2-7 and V is TRBV5-4; 7 positions agree with TRBD2. The V gene's germline CDR1 is SGHNT and CDR2 YYREEE (reference sequence). Trimming took 2 bases from V and 0 from J; bases not matched to a gene: 5. There are 15 residues in the CDR3. CDR3: CASSLSSGTSYEQYF. CDR3 coding DNA: TGTGCCAGCAGCTTATCCAGCGGGACCTCCTACGAGCAGTACTTC. Combining the CDR3 with reference TRBV5-4 and TRBJ2-7 gives the whole variable domain ETGVTQSPTHLIKTRGQQVTLRCSSQSGHNTVSWYQQALGQGPQFIFQYYREEENGRGNFPPRFSGLQFPNYSSELNVNALELDDSALYLCASSLSSGTSYEQYFGPGTRLTVT.

This clone was detected only a few times. V gene TRBV7-3 combines with J gene TRBJ2-1, with 16 bases aligning to TRBD2. The V gene's germline CDR1 is SGHTA and CDR2 FQGTGA. The CDR3 is 18 amino acids. The ends lost 4 bases at V and 12 bases at J; junction bases unmatched: 15. In DNA form, the CDR3 reads TGTGCCAGCAGCTCGGCCGGGACTAGCGGGGGGGCGCGTTCGCGGCAGTTCTTC. Amino acids: CASSSAGTSGGARSRQFF.

This chain links TRBV5-6 with TRBJ2-1, with TRBD1 as a possible D gene (6 bases). The ends were cut back, 3 bases at V and 7 bases at J, with 11 bases in the middle. The CDR3 totals 13 residues. Germline-derived CDR1 and CDR2 are SGHDT and YYEEEE. The CDR3 bases are TGTGCCAGCAGCTCTCAGGGGTATAATGAGCAGTTCTTC. Translation: CASSSQGYNEQFF.

Details on this clone: Distinct nucleotide sequences in the sample also encode this CDR3. The rearrangement joins TRBV5-1 to TRBJ2-3; the match to TRBD2 covers 8 bases. Germline V gene sequence: CDR1 SGHRS, CDR2 YFSETQ. The V gene end was trimmed by 4 bases and the J gene end by 2 bases; junction bases not matched to a gene: 3. The CDR3 totals 14 residues. The CDR3 is CASSPGLVTDTQYF. In DNA, the CDR3 is TGCGCCAGCAGCCCGGGACTAGTCACAGATACGCAGTATTTT.

This chain connects TRBV6-5 to TRBJ2-5; tentative D call: TRBD1 (6 bases). V was pared by 10 bases and J by 4 bases, with 13 bases between. Germline CDR1 MNHEY, CDR2 SVGAGI. This CDR3 has 12 residues. The CDR3 bases are TGTGCCACCAAACAGGGTGCAGAGACCCAGTACTTC. Its protein product is CATKQGAETQYF.

This chain joins TRBV30 and TRBJ1-6; 7 bases align to TRBD1. Per germline, CDR1 GTSNPN and CDR2 SVGIG (reference sequence). Unmatched junction bases numbered 2, after V lost 2 bases and J lost 4 bases. The CDR3 runs 14 residues. Here the CDR3 reads CAWSTDRYNSPLHF. CDR3 sequence (DNA): TGTGCCTGGAGTACGGACAGGTATAATTCACCCCTCCACTTT.

The chain carries TRBV6-5 and TRBJ1-2; tentative D call: TRBD1 (6 bases). The V and J ends lost 0 bases and 6 bases respectively, with 11 bases between them. CDR1 and CDR2 (germline): MNHEY, SVGAGI. The CDR3 runs to 14 residues. The CDR3 coding sequence is TGTGCCAGCAGTTACTCCGGACAGCTTAATGGCTACACCTTC. Residues: CASSYSGQLNGYTF.

The chain combines TRBV11-2 with TRBJ2-1; 8 nucleotides align to TRBD2. Trimming cost V 1 base and J 8 bases; bases outside gene matches: 16. Germline-derived CDR1 and CDR2 are SGHAT and FQNNGV. The CDR3 totals 18 residues. CDR3 DNA sequence: TGTGCCAGCAGCTTAGGGACAGCCGGGACTAGTTTTTCCGATGAGCAGTTCTTC. Translation: CASSLGTAGTSFSDEQFF.

This chain connects TRBV7-9 to TRBJ2-7; 12 bases align to TRBD2. V dropped 5 bases and J dropped 0; count of bases not matched to a gene: 5. CDR1 and CDR2 (germline): SEHNR, FQNEAQ (reference sequence). The CDR3 has 16 amino acids. The CDR3 reads CASSGSGLAGSYEQYF. CDR3 bases: TGTGCCAGCAGCGGTTCGGGACTAGCGGGCTCCTACGAGCAGTACTTC.

The chain carries TRBV5-1 and TRBJ2-3; 10 positions agree with TRBD2. This CDR3 is 17 amino acids long. Germline loops: CDR1 SGHRS, CDR2 YFSETQ. The J segment lost 1 base and the V segment lost 4 bases, leaving 9 bases of the junction unmatched. CDR3 loop: CASSPGVGTSGTDTQYF. The CDR3 DNA follows: TGCGCCAGCAGCCCGGGAGTCGGGACTAGCGGCACAGATACGCAGTATTTT.

CDR3 sequence: CASRTSGVYNEQFF. The CDR3 DNA reads TGTGCCAGCAGGACTTCGGGGGTATACAATGAGCAGTTCTTC. The J gene is TRBJ2-1, the V gene TRBV7-9, with D possibly TRBD2 on 6 matching bases. The CDR3 runs 14 residues. V lost 6 bases, J lost 4 bases, and 13 bases lay in between. The germline V gene encodes CDR1 SEHNR and CDR2 FQNEAQ (reference sequence).

The rearrangement joins TRBV28 to TRBJ1-5; maybe TRBD1 (6 bases). Germline CDR1 is MDHEN and CDR2 is SYDVKM. The CDR3 sequence is 18 residues long. The ends were cut back, 6 bases at V and 2 bases at J, with 23 bases in the middle. CDR3 region: CASRSKVQGRRGNQPQHF. The CDR3 DNA reads TGTGCCAGCAGGTCCAAGGTGCAGGGGCGTCGGGGCAATCAGCCCCAGCATTTT.